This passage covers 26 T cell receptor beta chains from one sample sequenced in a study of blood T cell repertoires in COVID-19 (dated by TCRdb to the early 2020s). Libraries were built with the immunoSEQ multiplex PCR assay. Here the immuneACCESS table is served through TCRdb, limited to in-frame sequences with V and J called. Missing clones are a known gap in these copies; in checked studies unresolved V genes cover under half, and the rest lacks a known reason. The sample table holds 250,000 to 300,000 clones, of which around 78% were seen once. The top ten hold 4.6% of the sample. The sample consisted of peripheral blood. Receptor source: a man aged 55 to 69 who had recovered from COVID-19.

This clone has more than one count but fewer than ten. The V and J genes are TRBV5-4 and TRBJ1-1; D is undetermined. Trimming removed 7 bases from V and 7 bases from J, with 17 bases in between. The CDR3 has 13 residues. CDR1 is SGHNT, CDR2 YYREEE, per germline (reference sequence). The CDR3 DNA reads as TGTGCCAGCCACCGGGGTGCCGAACTTGAAGCTTTCTTT. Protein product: CASHRGAELEAFF.

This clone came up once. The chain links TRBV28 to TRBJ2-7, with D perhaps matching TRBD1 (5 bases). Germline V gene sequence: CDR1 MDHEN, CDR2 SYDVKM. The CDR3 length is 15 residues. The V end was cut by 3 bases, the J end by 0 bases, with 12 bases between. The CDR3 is CASSLGRAFSYEQYF. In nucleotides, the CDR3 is TGTGCCAGCAGTTTGGGCAGGGCATTCTCCTACGAGCAGTACTTC.

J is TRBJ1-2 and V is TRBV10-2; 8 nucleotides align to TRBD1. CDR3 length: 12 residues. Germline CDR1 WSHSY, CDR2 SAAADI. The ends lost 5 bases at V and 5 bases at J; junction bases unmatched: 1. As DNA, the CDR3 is TGCGCCAGCAGTCAGGGGGCATATGGCTACACCTTC. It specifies CASSQGAYGYTF.

The CDR3 DNA sequence: TGTGCCAGTAGTATTGAGAGTACGGGAGGACAGCGGGGAGATACGCAGTATTTT. Translation: CASSIESTGGQRGDTQYF. The chain combines TRBV19 with TRBJ2-3, with D tentatively TRBD2 (7 bases). The CDR3 has 18 amino acids. From germline, CDR1 is LNHDA and CDR2 SQIVND (reference sequence). The germline V and J ends were trimmed by 3 bases and 5 bases, with 24 bases remaining between them. The variable domain in full, completed from reference TRBV19 and TRBJ2-3, reads DGGITQSPKYLFRKEGQNVTLSCEQNLNHDAMYWYRQDPGQGLRLIYYSQIVNDFQKGDIAEGYSVSREKKESFPLTVTSAQKNPTAFYLCASSIESTGGQRGDTQYFGPGTRLTVL.

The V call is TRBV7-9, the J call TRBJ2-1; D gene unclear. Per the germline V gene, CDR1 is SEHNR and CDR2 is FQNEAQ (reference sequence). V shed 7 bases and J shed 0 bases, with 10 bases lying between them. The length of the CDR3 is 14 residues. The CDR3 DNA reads TGTGCCAGCACCAAGGGCAGCTCCTACAATGAGCAGTTCTTC. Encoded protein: CASTKGSSYNEQFF.

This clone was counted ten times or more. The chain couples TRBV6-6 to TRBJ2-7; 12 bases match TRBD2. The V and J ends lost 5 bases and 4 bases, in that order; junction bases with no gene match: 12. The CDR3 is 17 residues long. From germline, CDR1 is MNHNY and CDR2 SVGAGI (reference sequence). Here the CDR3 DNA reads TGTGCCAGCAGTCTCGGACTAGCGGGACGAACGGATTACGAGCAGTACTTC. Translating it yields CASSLGLAGRTDYEQYF.

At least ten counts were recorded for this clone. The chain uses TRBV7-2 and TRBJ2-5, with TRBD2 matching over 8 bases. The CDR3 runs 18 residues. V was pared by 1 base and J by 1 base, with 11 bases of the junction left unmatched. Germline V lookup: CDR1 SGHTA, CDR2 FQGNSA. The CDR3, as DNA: TGTGCCAGCAGCTTAGTTCGTTTCGCGGGGGGACGCCAAGAGACCCAGTACTTC. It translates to CASSLVRFAGGRQETQYF.

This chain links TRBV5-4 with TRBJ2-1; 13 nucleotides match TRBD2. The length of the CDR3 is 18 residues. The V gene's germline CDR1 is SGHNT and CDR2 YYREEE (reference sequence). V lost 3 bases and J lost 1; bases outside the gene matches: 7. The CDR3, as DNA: TGTGCCAGCAGCTCTCGGACTAGCGGGAGTTCGTCCTACAATGAGCAGTTCTTC. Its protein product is CASSSRTSGSSSYNEQFF.

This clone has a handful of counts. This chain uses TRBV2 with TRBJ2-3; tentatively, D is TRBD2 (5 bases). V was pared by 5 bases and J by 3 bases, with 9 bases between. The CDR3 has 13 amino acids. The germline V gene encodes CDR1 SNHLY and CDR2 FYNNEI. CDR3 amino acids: CASSSRVTDTQYF. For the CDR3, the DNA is TGTGCCAGCAGTTCGAGGGTTACAGATACGCAGTATTTT.

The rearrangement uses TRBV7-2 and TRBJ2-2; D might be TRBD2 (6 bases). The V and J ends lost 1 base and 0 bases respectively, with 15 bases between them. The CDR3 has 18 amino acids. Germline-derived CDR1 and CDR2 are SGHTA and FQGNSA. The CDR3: CASSLVGGKIANTGELFF. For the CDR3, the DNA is TGTGCCAGCAGCTTAGTTGGGGGGAAGATCGCGAACACCGGGGAGCTGTTTTTT.

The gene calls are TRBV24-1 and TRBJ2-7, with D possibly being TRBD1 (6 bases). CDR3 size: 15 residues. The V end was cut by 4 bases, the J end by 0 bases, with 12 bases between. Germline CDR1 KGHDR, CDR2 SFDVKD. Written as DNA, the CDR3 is TGTGCCACCAGTGAGTCTGGACAGCCCTCCTACGAGCAGTACTTC. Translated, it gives CATSESGQPSYEQYF.

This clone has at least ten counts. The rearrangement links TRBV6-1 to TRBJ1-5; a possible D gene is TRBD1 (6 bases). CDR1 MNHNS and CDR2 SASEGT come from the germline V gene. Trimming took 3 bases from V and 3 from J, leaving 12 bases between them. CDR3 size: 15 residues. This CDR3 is CASSDSTGFNQPQHF. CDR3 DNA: TGTGCCAGCAGTGATTCTACAGGGTTCAATCAGCCCCAGCATTTT.

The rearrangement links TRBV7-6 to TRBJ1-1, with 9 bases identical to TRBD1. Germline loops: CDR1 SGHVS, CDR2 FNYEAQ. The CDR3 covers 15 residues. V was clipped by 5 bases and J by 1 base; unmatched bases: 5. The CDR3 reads CASSTGTGQNTEAFF. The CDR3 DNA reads TGTGCCAGCAGCACCGGGACAGGGCAGAACACTGAAGCTTTCTTT.

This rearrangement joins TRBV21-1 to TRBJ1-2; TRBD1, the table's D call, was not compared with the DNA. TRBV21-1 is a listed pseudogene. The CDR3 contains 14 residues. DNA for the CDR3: TGTGCCAGCGGGAGGACAGGGGGCGACTATGGCTACACCTTC. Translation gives CASGRTGGDYGYTF.

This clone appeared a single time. CDR3 DNA: TGTGCCAGCAGCCAGGGGGTACGGAATTCACCCCTCCACTTT. Protein sequence: CASSQGVRNSPLHF. The V call is TRBV6-5, the J call TRBJ1-6, with 7 positions matching TRBD1. Germline lookup yields CDR1 MNHEY and CDR2 SVGAGI. This CDR3 has 14 amino acids. The V segment lost 6 bases and the J segment 7 bases; nucleotides outside the gene matches: 6.

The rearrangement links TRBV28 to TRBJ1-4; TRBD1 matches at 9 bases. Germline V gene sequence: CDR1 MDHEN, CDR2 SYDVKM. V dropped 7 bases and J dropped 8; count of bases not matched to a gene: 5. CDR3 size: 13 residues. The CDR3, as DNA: TGTGCCAGCATCGGGACAGGGTGGGAAAAACTGTTTTTT. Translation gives CASIGTGWEKLFF.

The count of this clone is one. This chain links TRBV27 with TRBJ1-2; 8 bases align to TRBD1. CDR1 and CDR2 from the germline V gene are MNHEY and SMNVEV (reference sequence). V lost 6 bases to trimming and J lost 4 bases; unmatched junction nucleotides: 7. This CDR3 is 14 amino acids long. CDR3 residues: CASSMDRAGYGYTF. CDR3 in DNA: TGTGCCAGCAGCATGGACAGGGCCGGCTATGGCTACACCTTC.

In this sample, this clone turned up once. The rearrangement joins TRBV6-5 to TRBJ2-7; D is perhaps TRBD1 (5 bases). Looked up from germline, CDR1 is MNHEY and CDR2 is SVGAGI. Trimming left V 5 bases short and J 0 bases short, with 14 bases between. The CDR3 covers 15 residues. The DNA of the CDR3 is TGTGCCAGCAGTAAGGAAAGGGGCAGCTCCTACGAGCAGTACTTC. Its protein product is CASSKERGSSYEQYF.

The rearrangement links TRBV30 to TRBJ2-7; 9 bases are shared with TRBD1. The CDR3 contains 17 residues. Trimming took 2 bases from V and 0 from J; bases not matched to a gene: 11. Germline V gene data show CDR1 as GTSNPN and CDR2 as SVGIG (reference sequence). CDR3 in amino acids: CAWSPPGQGPRSYEQYF. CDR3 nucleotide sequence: TGTGCCTGGAGTCCCCCCGGACAGGGGCCCCGCTCCTACGAGCAGTACTTC.

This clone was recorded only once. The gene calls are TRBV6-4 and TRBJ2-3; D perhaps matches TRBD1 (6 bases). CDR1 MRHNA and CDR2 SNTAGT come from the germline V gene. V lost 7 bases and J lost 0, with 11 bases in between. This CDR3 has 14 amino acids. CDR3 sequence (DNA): TGTGCCAGCAAGCGACAGGCAAGCACAGATACGCAGTATTTT. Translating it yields CASKRQASTDTQYF.

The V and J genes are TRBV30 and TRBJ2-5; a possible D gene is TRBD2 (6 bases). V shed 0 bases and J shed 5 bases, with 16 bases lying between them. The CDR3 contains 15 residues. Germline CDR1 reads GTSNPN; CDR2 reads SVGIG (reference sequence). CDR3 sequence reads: CAWSVILSGRETQYF. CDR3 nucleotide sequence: TGTGCCTGGAGTGTAATCTTGAGCGGGCGGGAGACCCAGTACTTC.

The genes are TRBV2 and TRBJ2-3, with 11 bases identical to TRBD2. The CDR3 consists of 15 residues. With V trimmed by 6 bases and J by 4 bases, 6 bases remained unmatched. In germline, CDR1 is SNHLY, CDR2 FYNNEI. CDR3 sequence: CASRNSGRASDTQYF. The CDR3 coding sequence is TGTGCCAGCAGAAATAGCGGGAGGGCGTCAGATACGCAGTATTTT.

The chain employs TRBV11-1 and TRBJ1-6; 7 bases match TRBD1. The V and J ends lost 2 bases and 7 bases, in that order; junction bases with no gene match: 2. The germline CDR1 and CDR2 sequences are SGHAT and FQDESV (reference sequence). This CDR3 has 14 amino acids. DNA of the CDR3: TGTGCCAGCAGCTTACAACAGGGGAATTCACCCCTCCACTTT. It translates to CASSLQQGNSPLHF.

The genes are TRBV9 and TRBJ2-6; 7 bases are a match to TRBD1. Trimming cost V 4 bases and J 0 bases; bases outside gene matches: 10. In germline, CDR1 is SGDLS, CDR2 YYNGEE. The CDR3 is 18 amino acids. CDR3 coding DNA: TGTGCCAGCAGCCTCAGTGGGGGACAGTACTCTGGGGCCAACGTCCTGACTTTC. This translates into CASSLSGGQYSGANVLTF.

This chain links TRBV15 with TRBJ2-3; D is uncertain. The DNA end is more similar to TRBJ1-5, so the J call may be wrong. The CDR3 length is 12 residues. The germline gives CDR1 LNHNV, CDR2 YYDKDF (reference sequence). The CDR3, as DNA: TGTGCCACCAGCAGAGCTCTAGATACGCAGCATTTT. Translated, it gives CATSRALDTQHF.

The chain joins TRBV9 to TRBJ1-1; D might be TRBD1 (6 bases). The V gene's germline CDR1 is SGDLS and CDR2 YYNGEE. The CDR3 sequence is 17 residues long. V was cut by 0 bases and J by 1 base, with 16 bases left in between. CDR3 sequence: CASSVVRGGWGNTEAFF. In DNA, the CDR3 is TGTGCCAGCAGCGTAGTAAGAGGGGGATGGGGGAACACTGAAGCTTTCTTT.